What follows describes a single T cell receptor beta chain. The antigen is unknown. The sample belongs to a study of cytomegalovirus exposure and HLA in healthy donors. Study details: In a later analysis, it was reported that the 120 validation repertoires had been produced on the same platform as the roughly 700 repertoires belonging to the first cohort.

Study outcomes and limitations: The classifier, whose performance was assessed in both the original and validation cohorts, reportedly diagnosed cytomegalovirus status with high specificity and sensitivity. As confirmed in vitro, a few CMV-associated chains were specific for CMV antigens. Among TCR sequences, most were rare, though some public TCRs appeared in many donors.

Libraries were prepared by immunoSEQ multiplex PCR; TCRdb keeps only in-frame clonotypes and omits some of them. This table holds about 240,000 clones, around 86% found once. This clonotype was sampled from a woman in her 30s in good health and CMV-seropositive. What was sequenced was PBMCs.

CDR3 in amino acids: CASNLQGRGKSGNTIYF. In DNA, the CDR3 is TGTGCCAGTAACCTTCAGGGCAGGGGCAAGTCTGGAAACACCATATATTTT. V gene TRBV7-9 combines with J gene TRBJ1-3; a possible D gene is TRBD1 (6 bases). This CDR3 spans 17 amino acids. Trimming left V 9 bases short and J 1 base short, with 22 bases between. CDR1 SEHNR and CDR2 FQNEAQ come from the germline V gene (reference sequence).